The rows below give T cell receptor beta chains drawn from one sample of a study of T cell responses to AZD1222 COVID-19 vaccine. The assay was immunoSEQ multiplex PCR, and TCRdb's table has in-frame clones only and misses some. The repertoire holds roughly 120,000 clones, with about nine tenths as singletons. Here the sequenced sample was peripheral blood, taken on day 0 of AZD1222 vaccination. These receptors originate from an adult in good health. Each CDR3 is given with its conserved first and last residue. A D gene is named only where the DNA matches it firmly. Size is stated for part of the rows, as once, few or many counts, or as a class when the clone is expanded.

v_call: TRBV6-2/TRBV6-3
j_call: TRBJ1-1
clone_size: .
d_call: TRBD1
cdr3_aa: CASSYSRPGTGDTEAFF
cdr3_nt: TGTGCCAGCAGTTACTCGCGGCCCGGGACAGGGGACACTGAAGCTTTCTTT

v_call: TRBV6-5
j_call: TRBJ2-1
clone_size: once
d_call: TRBD2
cdr3_aa: CASSYPGLAGPNEQFF
cdr3_nt: TGTGCCAGCAGTTATCCCGGACTAGCGGGGCCGAATGAGCAGTTCTTC

v_call: TRBV7-9
j_call: TRBJ2-1
clone_size: .
d_call: TRBD2
cdr3_aa: CASSSRTSGIAYNEQFF
cdr3_nt: TGTGCCAGCAGCTCCCGGACTAGCGGGATAGCCTACAATGAGCAGTTCTTC

v_call: TRBV25-1
j_call: TRBJ1-2
clone_size: few
d_call: .
cdr3_aa: CASRGASYGYTF
cdr3_nt: TGTGCCAGCAGGGGGGCGAGCTATGGCTACACCTTC

v_call: TRBV5-1
j_call: TRBJ2-7
clone_size: .
d_call: TRBD1
cdr3_aa: CASSEPGQDYEQYF
cdr3_nt: TGCGCCAGCAGCGAGCCGGGACAGGACTACGAGCAGTACTTC

v_call: TRBV5-4
j_call: TRBJ1-2
clone_size: .
d_call: .
cdr3_aa: CASSLEGRYGYTF
cdr3_nt: TGTGCCAGCAGCTTGGAAGGGAGGTATGGCTACACCTTC

v_call: TRBV9
j_call: TRBJ2-2
clone_size: .
d_call: .
cdr3_aa: CASSAGLANTGELFF
cdr3_nt: TGTGCCAGCAGTGCAGGGCTGGCGAACACCGGGGAGCTGTTTTTT

v_call: TRBV10-3
j_call: TRBJ2-1
clone_size: .
d_call: .
cdr3_aa: CAINPQTSDEQFF
cdr3_nt: TGTGCCATCAACCCACAGACAAGCGATGAGCAGTTCTTC

v_call: TRBV7-8
j_call: TRBJ1-1
clone_size: .
d_call: .
cdr3_aa: CASSLQGKGGRNTEAFF
cdr3_nt: TGTGCCAGCAGCTTACAGGGGAAGGGGGGTCGGAACACTGAAGCTTTCTTT

v_call: TRBV7-9
j_call: TRBJ2-3
clone_size: .
d_call: .
cdr3_aa: CASSFLIPTDTQYF
cdr3_nt: TGTGCCAGCAGCTTCCTTATTCCCACAGATACGCAGTATTTT

v_call: TRBV5-1
j_call: TRBJ2-7
clone_size: few
d_call: .
cdr3_aa: CASSFEGPSYEQYF
cdr3_nt: TGCGCCAGCAGCTTCGAGGGGCCCTCCTACGAGCAGTACTTC

v_call: TRBV28
j_call: TRBJ2-1
clone_size: .
d_call: TRBD2
cdr3_aa: CASRGGRAAGYNEQFF
cdr3_nt: TGTGCCAGCAGGGGAGGGAGAGCGGCTGGCTACAATGAGCAGTTCTTC

v_call: TRBV10-3
j_call: TRBJ2-5
clone_size: .
d_call: .
cdr3_aa: CAISGAGQETQYF
cdr3_nt: TGTGCCATCAGTGGGGCAGGCCAAGAGACCCAGTACTTC

v_call: TRBV28
j_call: TRBJ2-7
clone_size: .
d_call: TRBD1
cdr3_aa: CASRSDREKTYEQYF
cdr3_nt: TGTGCCAGCCGTTCCGACAGGGAAAAAACCTACGAGCAGTACTTC

v_call: TRBV30
j_call: TRBJ2-1
clone_size: .
d_call: .
cdr3_aa: CAWTSYNEQFF
cdr3_nt: TGTGCCTGGACCTCCTACAATGAGCAGTTCTTC

v_call: TRBV5-1
j_call: TRBJ2-7
clone_size: .
d_call: TRBD1
cdr3_aa: CASSLGQPSYEQYF
cdr3_nt: TGCGCCAGCAGCCTGGGACAGCCCTCCTACGAGCAGTACTTC

v_call: TRBV7-6
j_call: TRBJ2-7
clone_size: .
d_call: .
cdr3_aa: CATQGGGSYEQYF
cdr3_nt: TGTGCCACCCAGGGAGGCGGCTCCTACGAGCAGTACTTC

v_call: TRBV5-1
j_call: TRBJ2-2
clone_size: .
d_call: .
cdr3_aa: CASSPGQLNTGELFF
cdr3_nt: TGCGCCAGCAGCCCCGGACAGCTGAACACCGGGGAGCTGTTTTTT

v_call: TRBV2
j_call: TRBJ1-2
clone_size: .
d_call: .
cdr3_aa: CASSEGRTRNYGYTF
cdr3_nt: TGTGCCAGCAGTGAAGGCAGGACCCGCAACTATGGCTACACCTTC

v_call: TRBV28
j_call: TRBJ1-1
clone_size: .
d_call: .
cdr3_aa: CASSLSRNTEAFF
cdr3_nt: TGTGCCAGCAGTTTATCCAGGAACACTGAAGCTTTCTTT

v_call: TRBV9
j_call: TRBJ1-4
clone_size: .
d_call: .
cdr3_aa: CASRPQNVTKVNEKLFF
cdr3_nt: TGTGCCAGCAGGCCCCAGAACGTTACGAAGGTTAATGAAAAACTGTTTTTT

v_call: TRBV27
j_call: TRBJ2-7
clone_size: .
d_call: .
cdr3_aa: CASSLTRFYEQYF
cdr3_nt: TGTGCCAGCAGTTTAACTAGGTTCTACGAGCAGTACTTC

v_call: TRBV6-4
j_call: TRBJ2-2
clone_size: .
d_call: TRBD2
cdr3_aa: CASNISGAGTGELFF
cdr3_nt: TGTGCCAGCAACATTAGCGGGGCTGGTACCGGGGAGCTGTTTTTT

v_call: TRBV2
j_call: TRBJ2-5
clone_size: .
d_call: .
cdr3_aa: CASSTGLSGGGTQYF
cdr3_nt: TGTGCCAGCAGTACCGGACTATCCGGCGGTGGGACCCAGTACTTC

v_call: TRBV5-1
j_call: TRBJ1-4
clone_size: .
d_call: TRBD1
cdr3_aa: CASSLVGTGSEKLFF
cdr3_nt: TGCGCCAGCAGCTTGGTCGGGACAGGGAGTGAAAAACTGTTTTTT

v_call: TRBV19
j_call: TRBJ1-5
clone_size: .
d_call: .
cdr3_aa: CASSVGGFNQPQHF
cdr3_nt: TGTGCCAGTAGTGTAGGCGGTTTCAATCAGCCCCAGCATTTT

v_call: TRBV15
j_call: TRBJ1-3
clone_size: .
d_call: TRBD1
cdr3_aa: CATSNGQGRVYGNTIYF
cdr3_nt: TGTGCCACCAGCAACGGACAGGGGAGGGTATATGGAAACACCATATATTTT